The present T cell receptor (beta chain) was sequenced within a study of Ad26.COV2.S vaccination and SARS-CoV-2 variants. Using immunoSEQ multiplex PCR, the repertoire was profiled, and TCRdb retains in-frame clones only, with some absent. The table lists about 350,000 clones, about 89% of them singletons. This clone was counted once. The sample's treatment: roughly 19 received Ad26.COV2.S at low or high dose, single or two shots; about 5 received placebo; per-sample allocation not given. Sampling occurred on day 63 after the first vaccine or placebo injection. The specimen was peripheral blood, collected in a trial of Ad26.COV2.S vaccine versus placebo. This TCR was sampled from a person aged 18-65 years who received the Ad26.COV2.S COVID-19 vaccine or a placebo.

Here the CDR3 DNA reads TGTGCCAGCAGCTGGACTAGCGGGAGTGAGCAGTTCTTC. It yields the protein CASSWTSGSEQFF. The chain couples TRBV7-6 to TRBJ2-1; the match to TRBD2 covers 13 bases. CDR3 length: 13 residues. With V trimmed by 4 bases and J by 9 bases, 0 bases remained unmatched. Germline loops: CDR1 SGHVS, CDR2 FNYEAQ.